These T cell receptor beta chains were read from a single sample in a study of siplizumab effects on memory and regulatory T cells. Only in-frame clones appear in the TCRdb table, and some are missing; sequencing was by immunoSEQ multiplex PCR. The data contain nearly 85,000 clones, roughly 90% of them singletons. Sequencing was done on a sample of Tregs sorted from blood. All receptors derive from a human donor in good health. CDR3s include the opening cysteine and the closing phenylalanine or tryptophan. D genes are given only for firm matches. Clone size is not always given. Where it is, it says once, few, many or a class for expanded clones.

TRBV7-9	TRBJ1-5	NA	TRBD1	TGTGCCAGCAGCTCCGGACAGGGGAGTCAGCCCCAGCATTTT	CASSSGQGSQPQHF
TRBV30	TRBJ1-2	NA	NA	TGTGCCTGGAGTGAGCAGAGCTATGGCTACACCTTC	CAWSEQSYGYTF
TRBV14	TRBJ1-2	NA	TRBD1	TGTGCCAGCAGCCCGAGGGGACAGGGGGGTGGCTACACCTTC	CASSPRGQGGGYTF
TRBV7-3	TRBJ2-3	NA	NA	TGTGCCAGCAGCTCCCTAGACGACGGCACAGATACGCAGTATTTT	CASSSLDDGTDTQYF
TRBV6-5	TRBJ1-3	NA	NA	TGTGCCAGCAGGCCTCTGGGACTCGGAAACACCATATATTTT	CASRPLGLGNTIYF
TRBV18	TRBJ1-2	NA	NA	TGTGCCAGCTCACTCAACACCGGGCTCAAAAACTATGGCTACACCTTC	CASSLNTGLKNYGYTF
TRBV7-9	TRBJ1-5	once	NA	TGTGCCAGCAGCTTAGGGCAGGGGAGCAATCAGCCCCAGCATTTT	CASSLGQGSNQPQHF
TRBV5-6	TRBJ2-5	NA	TRBD1	TGTGCCAGCAGCAGGGACAGTGGAGAGACCCAGTACTTC	CASSRDSGETQYF
TRBV15	TRBJ2-7	NA	TRBD1	TGTGCCACCAGCGGGCAGGGGGCCTACGAGCAGTACTTC	CATSGQGAYEQYF
TRBV29-1	TRBJ2-2	NA	TRBD1	TGCAGCGTTGGGGACAGGGATTACACCGGGGAGCTGTTTTTT	CSVGDRDYTGELFF
TRBV29-1	TRBJ2-7	NA	NA	TGCAGCGTTGAAAGACAGGGAGGCCCCCAGTACTTC	CSVERQGGPQYF
TRBV28	TRBJ1-2	NA	TRBD1	TGTGCCAGCACGGAATCCGGGACAGGGCCGGGCTACACCTTC	CASTESGTGPGYTF
TRBV29-1	TRBJ2-7	NA	NA	TGCAGCGTCGCACAACAGGGAGGTGGGCAGTACTTC	CSVAQQGGGQYF
TRBV5-7	TRBJ2-2	NA	NA	TGTGCCAGCAGCCGATTAGGGGCCGGGGAGCTGTTTTTT	CASSRLGAGELFF
TRBV9	TRBJ1-2	NA	TRBD1	TGTGCCAGCAGCGTGGGCATGCCGGGACAGGGGCCCGCAGGAGGAGGCTACACCTTC	CASSVGMPGQGPAGGGYTF
TRBV5-6	TRBJ2-7	NA	TRBD1	TGTGCCAGCAGCTTGGTTGGGACAGAGTCCTACGAGCAGTACTTC	CASSLVGTESYEQYF
TRBV7-9	TRBJ1-1	NA	TRBD1	TGTGCCAGCAGCTGGACAGGGACCAACACTGAAGCTTTCTTT	CASSWTGTNTEAFF
TRBV11-2	TRBJ2-7	NA	NA	TGTGCCAGCAGCTCACAGGGAGGGTACTACGAGCAGTACTTC	CASSSQGGYYEQYF
TRBV11-2	TRBJ2-6	NA	TRBD1	TGTGCCAGCAGCTCCAGGAGGGACAGGGAAAATGGGGCCAACGTCCTGACTTTC	CASSSRRDRENGANVLTF
TRBV11-3	TRBJ2-6	NA	TRBD2	TGTGCCAGAAGAAACGGGAGGGTTTCTGGGGCCAACGTCCTGACTTTC	CARRNGRVSGANVLTF
TRBV5-6	TRBJ2-3	NA	TRBD2	TGTGCCAGCAGCTTGGGTCGGGGGGCAGATACGCAGTATTTT	CASSLGRGADTQYF
TRBV5-4	TRBJ2-5	NA	NA	TGTGCCAGCAGCTCGGTTGGGGGCTTACAAGAGACCCAGTACTTC	CASSSVGGLQETQYF
TRBV19	TRBJ1-1	NA	NA	TGTGCCAGTAGGACCCAACAGGTCATGAACACTGAAGCTTTCTTT	CASRTQQVMNTEAFF
TRBV2	TRBJ1-1	NA	NA	TGTGCCAGCACCTCTACCGGGGTGCCGGGGGAGAACACTGAAGCTTTCTTT	CASTSTGVPGENTEAFF
TRBV11-2	TRBJ1-3	once	NA	TGTGCCAGCAGCCCAGGGATCTCTGGAAACACCATATATTTT	CASSPGISGNTIYF
TRBV6-5	TRBJ1-4	NA	NA	TGTGCCAGCAGGTTGGGGGGTCCTAATGAAAAACTGTTTTTT	CASRLGGPNEKLFF
TRBV29-1	TRBJ2-5	NA	NA	TGCAGCGTAGCTGGGGGGGGCGCCGAGACCCAGTACTTC	CSVAGGGAETQYF
TRBV4-1	TRBJ2-7	NA	TRBD1	TGCGCCAGCAGCCAAGATTCGGGACAGGGCTACGAGCAGTACTTC	CASSQDSGQGYEQYF